This T cell receptor (beta chain) was captured by sequencing in a study of cytomegalovirus exposure and HLA in healthy donors. This clone was counted a few times. The antigen is not known. Study-wide results and limits: Cytomegalovirus status was reportedly diagnosed by the classifier with high sensitivity and specificity. In the analysis, some V segments, TRBV6-2 and TRBV6-3 included, were excluded as indistinguishable. TCR beta V segments were, for the most part, productive about 87% or about 30% of the time in an earlier analysis. Common viral pathogens seemed to be connected with several of the most significant clusters, according to a later analysis.

Researchers ran the PCR with 60 Vbeta and 13 Jbeta primers. The data were produced by immunoSEQ multiplex PCR, yet TCRdb's version contains in-frame clones alone and is incomplete. The table records fewer than 95,000 clones, 85% of them present only once. Germline V lookup: CDR1 GTSNPN, CDR2 SVGIG (reference sequence). The CDR3 runs 17 residues. V gave up 3 bases and J gave up 2 bases; unmatched junction bases: 13. The V gene is TRBV30, the J gene TRBJ2-3; 8 bases are shared with TRBD2. The sample comprised PBMCs. This clonotype was obtained from a man between 40 and 49 years old in good health and CMV-seropositive. In DNA, the CDR3 is TGTGCCTGGAGATTGGGGGGGCAGCGGGGGATCACAGATACGCAGTATTTT. This codes for CAWRLGGQRGITDTQYF.